This T cell receptor beta chain stems from a study of blood T cell repertoires in COVID-19. Study summary: COVID-19 samples from acute and convalescent phases originated in the United States, Italy and Spain.

Per the authors' pipeline: Cell counts per sample came from amplifying reference gene primers. The method was immunoSEQ multiplex PCR; TCRdb's version includes in-frame clones alone and lacks a portion of them. V and J calls and clone size are given by that table; D and trimming were obtained from the DNA. The sample carries about 54,000 clones, 75% to 95% recorded once. This clone occurred once. Germline V gene lookup returns CDR1 SGHRS and CDR2 YFSETQ. The V and J ends lost 1 base and 5 bases respectively, with 6 bases between them. The CDR3 spans 12 residues. V usage is TRBV5-1 and J usage is TRBJ1-2; no clear D. Sequencing used peripheral blood. This TCR derives from a middle-aged woman with active COVID-19. Written as DNA, the CDR3 is TGCGCCAGCAGCTTGAACCAGTATGGCTACACCTTC. It specifies CASSLNQYGYTF. Full variable domain (rest looked up from reference TRBV5-1 and TRBJ1-2): KAGVTQTPRYLIKTRGQQVTLSCSPISGHRSVSWYQQTPGQGLQFLFEYFSETQRNKGNFPGRFSGRQFSNSRSEMNVSTLELGDSALYLCASSLNQYGYTFGSGTRLTVV.